A single sample gave rise to the 24 T cell receptor beta chains below, sequenced in a study of tissue T cells after allogeneic stem cell transplantation. Data came from immunoSEQ multiplex PCR; TCRdb stores just in-frame clones and leaves some out. The table shows under 50,000 clones, with roughly 90% occurring only once. The sequencing used blood, collected before transplantation. Receptors were obtained from a woman aged 35-70 years who later had graft-versus-host disease after an allogeneic stem cell transplant.

The CDR3 protein is CASSQGGMGGNTIYF. The DNA for the CDR3 is TGTGCCAGCAGCCAAGGGGGAATGGGTGGAAACACCATATATTTT. The chain has TRBV3-1 (or the pseudogene TRBV3-2) and TRBJ1-3; no firm D call. The CDR3 is made up of 15 amino acids. Germline loops: CDR1 LGHDT, CDR2 YNNKEL (reference sequence). Trimming pared 1 base from V and 3 bases from J, leaving 10 bases between.

V is TRBV5-1 and J is TRBJ2-5; 9 bases are a match to TRBD2. V trimming: 0 bases; J trimming: 3 bases; junction bases outside the gene matches: 6. Germline V gives CDR1 SGHRS, CDR2 YFSETQ. The CDR3 is 16 amino acids. For the CDR3, the DNA is TGCGCCAGCAGCTTGGGGGTAGCGGGGGTAAAAGAGACCCAGTACTTC. This translates into CASSLGVAGVKETQYF.

This chain joins TRBV18 and TRBJ2-7, with D hard to call. Trimming removed 0 bases from V and 7 bases from J, with 13 bases in between. The length of the CDR3 is 14 residues. CDR1 is KGHSH and CDR2 is LQKENI in the germline V gene. In nucleotides, the CDR3 is TGTGCCAGCTCACCACCGGAAGTTCCTAGAGAGCAGTACTTC. Protein sequence: CASSPPEVPREQYF.

The CDR3 sequence: CASSSAGLRNTEAFF. The CDR3 DNA reads as TGTGCCAGCAGTTCGGCCGGGTTGAGGAACACTGAAGCTTTCTTT. The rearrangement links TRBV5-8 to TRBJ1-1; D not resolved. V lost 5 bases to trimming and J lost 1 base, with 15 bases between them. This CDR3 has 15 amino acids. Per germline, CDR1 SGHTS and CDR2 YDEGEE.

J is TRBJ2-2 and V is TRBV7-3; 12 bases agree with TRBD2. The CDR3 is 15 residues long. In germline, CDR1 is SGHTA, CDR2 FQGTGA. V lost 4 bases to trimming and J lost 5 bases; unmatched junction nucleotides: 2. CDR3 sequence: CASSSLAGGTGELFF. The CDR3 nucleotides read TGTGCCAGCAGCTCACTAGCGGGAGGAACCGGGGAGCTGTTTTTT.

V is TRBV3-1 (or the pseudogene TRBV3-2) and J is TRBJ1-1; D uncertain. The V and J ends lost 2 bases and 4 bases respectively, with 11 bases between them. Germline V gives CDR1 LGHDT, CDR2 YNNKEL (reference sequence). The CDR3 loop spans 14 amino acids. The CDR3 region is CASSQYGLGTEAFF. DNA for the CDR3: TGTGCCAGCAGCCAATACGGCCTGGGCACTGAAGCTTTCTTT.

V is TRBV11-2 and J is TRBJ2-7, with D possibly being TRBD1 (5 bases). The ends were cut back, 5 bases at V and 6 bases at J, with 14 bases in the middle. In germline, CDR1 is SGHAT, CDR2 FQNNGV. This CDR3 has 13 amino acids. This chain's CDR3 is CASSPPAGLEQYF. The CDR3 DNA sequence: TGTGCCAGCAGCCCCCCGGCAGGGCTCGAGCAGTACTTC.

A few counts support this clone. The J gene is TRBJ1-1, the V gene TRBV28; 7 bases are shared with TRBD1. The junction had 6 bases not matched to a gene; V was cut back by 5 bases and J by 0 bases. CDR1 is MDHEN and CDR2 is SYDVKM in the germline V gene. The CDR3 sequence is 15 residues long. This chain's CDR3 is CASSLTGFMNTEAFF. The DNA of the CDR3 is TGTGCCAGCAGTCTGACAGGGTTCATGAACACTGAAGCTTTCTTT.

The V call is TRBV19, the J call TRBJ2-5, with D possibly TRBD2 on 5 matching bases. The CDR3 is 15 amino acids. Trimming removed 6 bases from V and 2 bases from J, with 16 bases in between. CDR1 and CDR2 (germline): LNHDA, SQIVND (reference sequence). The CDR3 bases are TGTGCCAGTAGCCCGCGCGGCAGACTACAAGAGACCCAGTACTTC. This translates into CASSPRGRLQETQYF.

The J gene is TRBJ2-1, the V gene TRBV15, with D unresolved. The length of the CDR3 is 14 residues. Germline V lookup: CDR1 LNHNV, CDR2 YYDKDF (reference sequence). Trimming left V 5 bases short and J 6 bases short, with 14 bases between. CDR3 sequence reads: CATSPPHRANEQFF. The CDR3 DNA reads as TGTGCCACCAGCCCCCCCCATCGGGCCAATGAGCAGTTCTTC. Combining the CDR3 with reference TRBV15 and TRBJ2-1 gives the whole variable domain DAMVIQNPRYQVTQFGKPVTLSCSQTLNHNVMYWYQQKSSQAPKLLFHYYDKDFNNEADTPDNFQSRRPNTSFCFLDIRSPGLGDTAMYLCATSPPHRANEQFFGPGTRLTVL.

In its sample, this clone was seen a few times. The chain links TRBV7-9 to TRBJ2-5; possible D gene TRBD2, 6 bases. Looked up from germline, CDR1 is SEHNR and CDR2 is FQNEAQ (reference sequence). V was trimmed by 3 bases and J by 0 bases, leaving 8 bases between them. This CDR3 contains 14 residues. The CDR3 loop reads CASSFSGNQETQYF. CDR3 DNA: TGTGCCAGCAGCTTTAGCGGAAACCAAGAGACCCAGTACTTC. Together with reference TRBV7-9 and TRBJ2-5, the CDR3 gives the full variable domain: DTGVSQNPRHKITKRGQNVTFRCDPISEHNRLYWYRQTLGQGPEFLTYFQNEAQLEKSRLLSDRFSAERPKGSFSTLEIQRTEQGDSAMYLCASSFSGNQETQYFGPGTRLLVL.

The chain couples TRBV6-5 to TRBJ2-5; the D is unclear. The V end was cut by 10 bases, the J end by 5 bases, with 14 bases between. Germline V gene lookup returns CDR1 MNHEY and CDR2 SVGAGI. The CDR3 runs to 12 residues. CDR3 nucleotides: TGTGCCATCCTTAGGAGTAGCGAGACCCAGTACTTC. This encodes CAILRSSETQYF.

The V and J genes are TRBV29-1 and TRBJ2-7, with D perhaps TRBD1 or TRBD2 (5 bases each). Germline V gene data show CDR1 as SQVTM and CDR2 as ANQGSEA. This CDR3 is built from 13 residues. V was pared by 5 bases and J by 3 bases, with 14 bases between. The CDR3 DNA reads as TGCAGCGTTATGACAGCAGCGGTCTACGAGCAGTACTTC. Protein sequence: CSVMTAAVYEQYF.

This clone has only a few counts. This chain uses TRBV28 with TRBJ1-2; 7 bases fit TRBD1. V was clipped by 5 bases and J by 5 bases; unmatched bases: 11. Germline assignment: CDR1 MDHEN and CDR2 SYDVKM. The CDR3 totals 15 residues. The CDR3 sequence is CASSQSYRGGYGYTF. CDR3 sequence (DNA): TGTGCCAGCAGTCAAAGCTACAGGGGCGGGTATGGCTACACCTTC.

J is TRBJ1-4 and V is TRBV19, with 11 bases fitting TRBD1. This CDR3 is 15 amino acids long. V lost 8 bases, J lost 2 bases, and 4 bases stayed unmatched. Germline CDR1 and CDR2: LNHDA and SQIVND (reference sequence). CDR3 in amino acids: CASGTGGRTNEKLFF. CDR3 DNA sequence: TGTGCCAGTGGGACAGGGGGAAGGACTAATGAAAAACTGTTTTTT.

The genes are TRBV5-1 and TRBJ1-1, with TRBD1 matching over 10 bases. This CDR3 has 15 residues. From germline, CDR1 is SGHRS and CDR2 YFSETQ. J gave up 6 bases and V 5 bases, and 10 bases lay outside the gene matches. The CDR3 here is CASRDLRQGASEAFF. The CDR3 region has the DNA TGCGCCAGCAGGGACCTTCGACAGGGGGCCTCTGAAGCTTTCTTT.

CDR3 coding DNA: TGTGCCAGCAGCTTAACAGGGGGCTACAATCAGCCCCAGCATTTT. This codes for CASSLTGGYNQPQHF. The V gene is TRBV7-2, the J gene TRBJ1-5; TRBD1 agrees at 9 bases. V lost 2 bases to trimming and J lost 3 bases; unmatched junction nucleotides: 2. The CDR3 is 15 amino acids. The germline V gene has CDR1 SGHTA and CDR2 FQGNSA.

This chain links TRBV19 with TRBJ1-2; 8 bases agree with TRBD1. Germline values: CDR1 LNHDA, CDR2 SQIVND (reference sequence). V was clipped by 3 bases and J by 4 bases; unmatched bases: 13. CDR3 size: 17 residues. CDR3 amino acids: CASSISGGGGPSYGYTF. CDR3 coding DNA: TGTGCCAGTAGTATTTCAGGGGGCGGGGGCCCCTCCTATGGCTACACCTTC.

V and J are TRBV5-6 and TRBJ2-7; TRBD1 matches 10 bases. CDR1 SGHDT and CDR2 YYEEEE come from the germline V gene. The CDR3 runs to 15 residues. With 4 bases clipped from V and 0 bases from J, the junction kept 4 bases outside the gene matches. CDR3 loop: CASSPGTGVSYEQYF. CDR3 DNA: TGTGCCAGCAGCCCGGGGACAGGGGTCTCCTACGAGCAGTACTTC.

The rearrangement uses TRBV15 and TRBJ1-1; D not resolved. V lost 5 bases and J lost 4, with 14 bases in between. Germline V CDR1 and CDR2: LNHNV, YYDKDF (reference sequence). This CDR3 spans 14 amino acids. CDR3 DNA sequence: TGTGCCACCAGCGAAGGAGCGTTATCCACTGAAGCTTTCTTT. This encodes CATSEGALSTEAFF. Looking up the rest from reference TRBV15 and TRBJ1-1 gives the full variable domain: DAMVIQNPRYQVTQFGKPVTLSCSQTLNHNVMYWYQQKSSQAPKLLFHYYDKDFNNEADTPDNFQSRRPNTSFCFLDIRSPGLGDTAMYLCATSEGALSTEAFFGQGTRLTVV.

The chain employs TRBV28 and TRBJ1-1; D is uncertain. Trimming took 0 bases from V and 11 from J, leaving 7 bases between them. Germline V gives CDR1 MDHEN, CDR2 SYDVKM. The CDR3 is 11 residues long. The CDR3 region has the DNA TGTGCCAGCAGTTTATGGGGAGGGGCTTTCTTT. Its protein is CASSLWGGAFF.

J is TRBJ2-3 and V is TRBV2; no clear D gene. The CDR3 covers 12 residues. The V and J ends lost 8 bases and 4 bases respectively, with 10 bases between them. Germline CDR1 is SNHLY and CDR2 is FYNNEI. The CDR3 region has the DNA TGTGCCAGCCGCCGCCTCTCAGATACGCAGTATTTT. It yields the protein CASRRLSDTQYF.

The chain employs TRBV5-1 and TRBJ2-5, with D hard to call. The germline V gene encodes CDR1 SGHRS and CDR2 YFSETQ. V was clipped by 3 bases and J by 0 bases, with 3 bases between them. This CDR3 spans 12 amino acids. The CDR3 region has the DNA TGCGCCAGCAGCTGGAACCAAGAGACCCAGTACTTC. It is translated as CASSWNQETQYF.

The genes are TRBV19 and TRBJ2-3; 11 bases fit TRBD2. Germline V lookup: CDR1 LNHDA, CDR2 SQIVND (reference sequence). The CDR3 is made up of 15 amino acids. The ends lost 4 bases at V and 1 base at J; junction bases unmatched: 1. DNA for the CDR3: TGTGCCAGTAGTACGACTAGCGGGGGCACAGATACGCAGTATTTT. This translates into CASSTTSGGTDTQYF.